This record looks at one T cell receptor beta chain sequence and its context. The sample originates from a study of control samples from healthy donors and cancer patients. Libraries were prepared by immunoSEQ multiplex PCR; TCRdb keeps only in-frame clonotypes and omits some of them. The table shows 20,000 to 30,000 clones, with about 81% occurring only once. Germline CDR1 reads SGHNT; CDR2 reads YYREEE (reference sequence). The germline V and J ends were trimmed by 3 bases and 2 bases, with 10 bases remaining between them. The CDR3 sequence is 14 residues long. Sample: PBMCs. The chain is built from TRBV5-4 and TRBJ2-3; D call uncertain. The clonotype was recovered from a man aged 55 to 70 with colorectal cancer. CDR3 residues: CASSSKGDTDTQYF. DNA of the CDR3: TGTGCCAGCAGCTCGAAAGGAGACACAGATACGCAGTATTTT.